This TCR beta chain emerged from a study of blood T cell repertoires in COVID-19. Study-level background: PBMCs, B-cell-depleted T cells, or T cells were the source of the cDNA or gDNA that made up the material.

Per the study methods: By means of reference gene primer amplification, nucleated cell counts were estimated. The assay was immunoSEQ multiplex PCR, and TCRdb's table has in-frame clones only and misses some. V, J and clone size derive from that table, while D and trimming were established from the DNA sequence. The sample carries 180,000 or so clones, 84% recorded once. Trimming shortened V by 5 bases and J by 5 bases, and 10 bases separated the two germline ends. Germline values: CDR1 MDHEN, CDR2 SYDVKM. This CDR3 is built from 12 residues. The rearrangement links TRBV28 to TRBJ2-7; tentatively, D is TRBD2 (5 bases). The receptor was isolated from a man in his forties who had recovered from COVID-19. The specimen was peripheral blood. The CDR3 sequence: CASSPPGDEQYF. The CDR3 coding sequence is TGTGCCAGCAGTCCTCCCGGGGACGAGCAGTACTTC.